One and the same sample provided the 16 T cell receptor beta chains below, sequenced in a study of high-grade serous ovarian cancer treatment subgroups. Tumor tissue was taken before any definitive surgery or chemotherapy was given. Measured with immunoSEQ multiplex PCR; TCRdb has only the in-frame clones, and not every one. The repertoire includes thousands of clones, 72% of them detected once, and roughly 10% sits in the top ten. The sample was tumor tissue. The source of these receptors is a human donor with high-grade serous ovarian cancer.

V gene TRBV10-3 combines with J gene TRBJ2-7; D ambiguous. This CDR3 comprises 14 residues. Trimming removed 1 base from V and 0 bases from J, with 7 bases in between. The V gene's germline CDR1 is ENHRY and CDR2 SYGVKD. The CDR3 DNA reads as TGTGCCATCAGTGAGTTTAGGGACTCCTACGAGCAGTACTTC. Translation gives CAISEFRDSYEQYF.

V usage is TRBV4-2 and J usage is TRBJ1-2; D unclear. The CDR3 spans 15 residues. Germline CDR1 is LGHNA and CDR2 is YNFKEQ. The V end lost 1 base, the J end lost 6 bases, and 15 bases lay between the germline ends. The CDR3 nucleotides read TGTGCCAGCAGCCAAGCACCTGGCGGGAACAATGGCTACACCTTC. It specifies CASSQAPGGNNGYTF.

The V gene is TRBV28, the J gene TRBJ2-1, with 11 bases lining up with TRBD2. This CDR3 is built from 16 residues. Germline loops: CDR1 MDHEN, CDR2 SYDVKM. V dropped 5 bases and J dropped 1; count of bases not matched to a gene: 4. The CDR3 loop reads CASSESSGRSYNEQFF. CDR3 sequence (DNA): TGTGCCAGCAGTGAATCTAGCGGGAGGTCCTACAATGAGCAGTTCTTC.

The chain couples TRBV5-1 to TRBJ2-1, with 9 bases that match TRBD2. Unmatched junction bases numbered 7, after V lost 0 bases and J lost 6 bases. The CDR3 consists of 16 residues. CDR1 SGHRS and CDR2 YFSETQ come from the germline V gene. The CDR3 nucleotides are TGCGCCAGCAGCTTGGTTAGGCTAGCGGGGAGCAATGAGCAGTTCTTC. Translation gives CASSLVRLAGSNEQFF.

The CDR3 sequence: CASSLTNSGANVLTF. The CDR3 DNA sequence: TGCGCCAGCAGCTTGACCAACTCTGGGGCCAACGTCCTGACTTTC. The chain has TRBV5-1 and TRBJ2-6; D ambiguous. The CDR3 runs 15 residues. Trimming took off 1 base at V and 0 bases at J, with 5 bases between the two ends. The germline V gene encodes CDR1 SGHRS and CDR2 YFSETQ.

For the CDR3, the DNA is TGTGCCAGCAGCCGAACAGGGGATCCTTATCAGCCCCAGCATTTT. It specifies CASSRTGDPYQPQHF. The chain combines TRBV11-2 with TRBJ1-5; 7 bases agree with TRBD1. The V and J ends lost 5 bases and 5 bases, in that order; junction bases with no gene match: 9. The CDR3 loop spans 15 amino acids. The germline V gene encodes CDR1 SGHAT and CDR2 FQNNGV.

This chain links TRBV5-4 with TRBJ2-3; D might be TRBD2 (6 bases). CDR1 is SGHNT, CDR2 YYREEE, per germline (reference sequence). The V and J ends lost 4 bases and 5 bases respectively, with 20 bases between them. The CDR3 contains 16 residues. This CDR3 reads CASSLRQTSSGDTQYF. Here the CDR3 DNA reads TGTGCCAGCAGCCTCCGACAGACTAGTTCAGGAGATACGCAGTATTTT.

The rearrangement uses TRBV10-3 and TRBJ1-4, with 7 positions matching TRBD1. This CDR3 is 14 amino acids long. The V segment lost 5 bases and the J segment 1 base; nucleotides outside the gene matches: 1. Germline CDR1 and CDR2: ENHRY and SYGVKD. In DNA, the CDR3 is TGTGCCATCAGTAGGACAGGAACTAATGAAAAACTGTTTTTT. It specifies CAISRTGTNEKLFF.

The CDR3 coding sequence is TGCGCCAGCAGCTTGGAGCCGGGGGATCAGCCCCAGCATTTT. Its translation is CASSLEPGDQPQHF. V usage is TRBV5-1 and J usage is TRBJ1-5; tentatively, D is TRBD1 (5 bases). This CDR3 is built from 14 residues. The germline CDR1 and CDR2 sequences are SGHRS and YFSETQ. V was trimmed by 0 bases and J by 5 bases, leaving 9 bases between them.

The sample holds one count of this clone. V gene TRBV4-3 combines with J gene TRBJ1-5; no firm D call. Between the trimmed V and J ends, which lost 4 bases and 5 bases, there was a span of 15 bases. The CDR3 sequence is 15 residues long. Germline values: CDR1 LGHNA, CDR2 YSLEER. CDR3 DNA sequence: TGCGCCAGCAGCCGTCTGGGCCAACCCCATCAGCCCCAGCATTTT. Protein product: CASSRLGQPHQPQHF.

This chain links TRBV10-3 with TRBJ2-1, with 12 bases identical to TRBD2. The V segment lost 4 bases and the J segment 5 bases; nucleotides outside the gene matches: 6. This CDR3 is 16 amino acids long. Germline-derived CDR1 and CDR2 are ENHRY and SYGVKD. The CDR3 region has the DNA TGTGCCATCAGTGGGAGGACTAGCGGGATTGACAATGAGCAGTTCTTC. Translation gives CAISGRTSGIDNEQFF.

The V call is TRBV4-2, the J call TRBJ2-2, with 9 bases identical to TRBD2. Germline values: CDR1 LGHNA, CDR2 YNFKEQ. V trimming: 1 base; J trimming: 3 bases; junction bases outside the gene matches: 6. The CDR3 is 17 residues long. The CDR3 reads CASSQVAGGVHTGELFF. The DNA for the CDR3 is TGTGCCAGCAGCCAAGTGGCGGGAGGGGTTCACACCGGGGAGCTGTTTTTT.

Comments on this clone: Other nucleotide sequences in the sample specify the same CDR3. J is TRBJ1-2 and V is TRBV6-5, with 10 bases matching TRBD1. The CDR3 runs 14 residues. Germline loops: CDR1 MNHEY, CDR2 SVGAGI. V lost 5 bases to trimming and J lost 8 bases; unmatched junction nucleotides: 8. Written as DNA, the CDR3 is TGTGCCAGCAGTCGAAGACAGGGGGCTAGAGGCTACACCTTC. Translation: CASSRRQGARGYTF.

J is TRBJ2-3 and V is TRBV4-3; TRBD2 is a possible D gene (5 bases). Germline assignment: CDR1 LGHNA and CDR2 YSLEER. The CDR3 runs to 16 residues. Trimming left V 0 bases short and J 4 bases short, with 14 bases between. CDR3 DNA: TGCGCCAGCAGCCAAGATGTGGGAGCGCTTCCAGATACGCAGTATTTT. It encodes CASSQDVGALPDTQYF.

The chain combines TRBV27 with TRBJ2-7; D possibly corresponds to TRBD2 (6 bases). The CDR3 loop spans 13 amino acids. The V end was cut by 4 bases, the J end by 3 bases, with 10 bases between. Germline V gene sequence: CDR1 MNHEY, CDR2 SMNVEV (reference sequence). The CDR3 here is CASSSGLIYEQYF. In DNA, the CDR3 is TGTGCCAGCAGTTCGGGACTGATCTACGAGCAGTACTTC.

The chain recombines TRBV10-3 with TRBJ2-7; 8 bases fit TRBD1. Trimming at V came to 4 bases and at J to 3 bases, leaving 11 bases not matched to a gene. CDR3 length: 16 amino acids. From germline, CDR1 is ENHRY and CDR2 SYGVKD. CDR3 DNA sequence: TGTGCCATCAGTGGCGGACAGGGCCCCACAAGCTACGAGCAGTACTTC. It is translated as CAISGGQGPTSYEQYF.